The clone carrying this TCR beta chain appeared a single time. CDR1 is ENHRY and CDR2 is SYGVKD in the germline V gene. Trimming cost V 7 bases and J 1 base, with 10 bases left between them. This CDR3 is 13 amino acids long. The data originate from a study of blood T cell repertoires in COVID-19. Study-level information: Acute and convalescent COVID-19 specimens originated in the United States, Italy and Spain. T cells, B-cell-depleted T cells, or PBMCs supplied cDNA or gDNA.

In the authors' workflow: Amplification from reference gene primers served as the basis for estimated nucleated cell counts. Clones were read by immunoSEQ multiplex PCR, and TCRdb kept only the in-frame ones, dropping some. V, J and clone size derive from that table, while D and trimming were established from the DNA sequence. The top ten hold 1.4% of the sample, which has 400,000 to 500,000 clones, about nine tenths seen once. The V and J genes are TRBV10-3 and TRBJ1-1; D is unclear. The sequenced sample consisted of peripheral blood. The receptor was isolated from a woman in her thirties with active or convalescent COVID-19. DNA of the CDR3: TGTGCCATCACCCGCGGCGGGAACACTGAAGCTTTCTTT. It specifies CAITRGGNTEAFF.